Described below is a single TCR beta chain sequence and its context. The sample carries other DNA sequences with the same CDR3. Clones were sequenced by immunoSEQ multiplex PCR, and TCRdb holds only the in-frame ones, with some missing. The data hold 250,000 or so clones, with 65% to 85% observed a single time. The sample comes from a study of blood T cell repertoires in COVID-19. Study summary: T cells, B-cell-depleted T cells, or PBMCs provided the cDNA or gDNA that served as material.

The CDR3 spans 14 residues. Germline V CDR1 and CDR2: LNHDA, SQIVND (reference sequence). Germline trimming cut 3 bases from V and 5 bases from J; bases unmatched to any gene: 6. This receptor was identified in a man aged 45-65 years who had recovered from COVID-19. The chain couples TRBV19 to TRBJ1-2; 7 bases are a match to TRBD1. Sequencing was carried out using PBMCs or T cells enriched from blood (not recorded which). The CDR3 here is CASSIEGGGYGYTF. CDR3 DNA sequence: TGTGCCAGTAGTATCGAAGGGGGCGGTTATGGCTACACCTTC.